The sequence of this TCR beta chain was determined in a study of cytomegalovirus exposure and HLA in healthy donors (dated by TCRdb to 2017 to 2019). Concerning the study at large: In an earlier analysis of fewer than 750 of the donors, about 270 Gb of sequence data and 100 million or so unique TCR beta sequences from about 190 million T cells were reported. About 280 gigabases of sequencing data and roughly 90 million unique TCR sequences were included in an early release covering several hundred HLA-typed donors. Among the approximately 400 genotyped donors, approximately 81% belonged to the genetic ancestry cluster associated with self-reported Caucasian donors. The aim of the study was to test whether cataloging public T cell receptors could identify signatures of past pathogen exposure. The study profiled the T cell repertoires of hundreds of subjects by immunosequencing and related them to cytomegalovirus serostatus. Besides the first cohort of roughly 640 subjects, a separate validation cohort made up of roughly 120 different subjects was used. To predict cytomegalovirus infection status, the study brought together high-throughput TCR immunosequencing, statistical association of individual TCRs with disease status, and machine learning. To study patterns of TCR occurrence, a later analysis re-analyzed previously published TCR beta repertoires from 550 to 800 donors and added high-resolution HLA genotyping. Rather than drawing on any new phenotypic data, the later analysis identified candidate immune exposures from TCR beta sequences and the way those sequences occurred across donors. An earlier analysis of some 500 of the donors applied high-throughput TCR beta sequencing to assess whether each TCR beta V gene segment acted as functional or pseudogenic. Alongside the repertoire data, information on donor age, sex, ethnicity and CMV serostatus was compiled. Genome-wide SNP genotypes for about 65% of the roughly 670 donors were used in a later genetic analysis, which treated that subset as a discovery cohort. Every repertoire in the discovery cohort had been generated on one and the same sequencing platform. HLA typing included class I and class II loci at four-digit resolution. Typing coverage differed by locus: A, B, C, DRB1 and DQB1 were typed in about 620-630 donors, DQA1 in around 500, DPA1 in some 600, and DPB1 in roughly 470. Because of strong linkage in the cohort, roughly five DR-DQ haplotypes were treated as single units for association and clustering. Across 398 genotyped donors of the cohort, an average of about 240,000 unique TCR beta nucleotide sequences per donor were sequenced, and 15% to 20% of those sequences were non-productive. Summary of the overall study and its limitations: A later analysis found that TCR association rates varied across HLA loci, with DRB1 alleles showing the most associated TCRs and HLA-C alleles the fewest. Cytomegalovirus status was reported to be diagnosed by the classifier with high specificity and sensitivity in both the original and validation cohorts. A cluster of highly shared sequence variants was judged likely to be a technical artifact of the sequencing pipeline. In an earlier analysis of fewer than 750 of the donors, most TCR beta V segments were observed in productive rearrangements about 90% or about 30% of the time, broadly matching IMGT annotations. According to a later analysis, most CMV-associated TCR beta chains appeared to be HLA-restricted, and the HLA associations seemed to be driven largely by CMV exposure. Some IMGT-functional V segments, including TRBV6-2 and TRBV6-3, could not be told apart with the 87-base-pair reads, so those segments were excluded. The study listed 164 TCR beta chains as associated with cytomegalovirus. In a later analysis, several top co-occurrence clusters were reported to appear linked to parvovirus B19, influenza, CMV and Epstein-Barr virus. In a later analysis, HLA-associated TCR beta chains showed more clonal expansion and lower generation probabilities than non-associated chains that were equally common. A further reported finding was that TCR beta sequences accurately predicted the HLA-A and HLA-B alleles for most subjects in the first cohort. Roughly uniform sequencing depth across donors was assumed in presence/absence analyses, although this assumption may not hold. While some public TCRs were present in many individuals, most TCR sequences turned up only very rarely across donors. A later analysis associated 15,000 to 20,000 TCR beta sequences with specific HLA alleles at a false discovery rate of 0.05. The authors suggested that the approach could potentially be extended to other disease states and immunological phenotypes. According to a later genetic analysis, donors in an Asian-associated ancestry cluster had fewer N-insertions in productive TCRs than the roughly 700-donor mean. When HLA alleles, especially DR and DQ, strongly co-occurred, attributing TCR associations to individual alleles was difficult. Linkage disequilibrium might explain the correlated functional status among segregating V segments, but an unknown experimental factor could not be excluded. HLA typing was unavailable for some donors at each locus, so association tests used only the typed subset. In vitro tests confirmed that a few of the cytomegalovirus-associated TCR beta chains recognize cytomegalovirus antigens. Because counts were too low, around 18 rarely observed V segments, including chromosome 9 orphons, were left out of the earlier analysis of 587 of the donors. CMV serostatus was the only immune exposure information available for the cohort. Only TCR beta chains were sequenced in this cohort, and the absence of alpha or paired-chain data limited detectable features. V-gene and J-gene trimming of TCR beta chains was associated with a missense DCLRE1C variant in a later genetic analysis, and the association was replicated in an independent cohort.

In regard to this clone: No antigen is known for it. Qualities for individual bases were not recorded, and no much larger clone is one base off.

Germline trimming amounts to 1 base on V and 2 bases on J, with 7 as the count of junction bases outside the gene matches. The germline V gene sets CDR1 to LGHNA and CDR2 to YNFKEQ. CDR3 length: 16 amino acids, cysteine to phenylalanine. Only the CDR3 DNA is retained, 48 bases long and in frame from the first base. The cohort was made up of 500 to 850 healthy bone marrow donors. All cohort members were sampled while nominally healthy, although unrecorded immune exposures were likely present. The donor tested CMV seronegative, placing the donor among the roughly 400 seronegative members of the cohort. Each donor provided a peripheral blood sample, and peripheral blood mononuclear cells were used for TCR beta sequencing. Genomic DNA was extracted from the blood cell samples with the Qiagen DNeasy Blood Extraction Kit. Preparation of the library involved the immunoSEQ multiplex PCR assay. A mixture of 60 forward primers for TCR Vbeta segments and 13 reverse primers for TCR Jbeta segments was used in the multiplex PCR. A multiplex PCR assay on genomic DNA amplified the CDR3 region of rearranged TCR beta genes. The Illumina HiSeq System was used to sequence the amplified TCR beta libraries as 87-base-pair reads. The authors processed their data as follows. In a later analysis, tens of millions of unique TCR beta chains were counted across the roughly 700 repertoires, and approximately 11 million of these chains were shared by at least two donors. Raw reads were error-corrected and collapsed into unique sequences with a nearest-neighbor algorithm that merged closely related sequences to remove PCR and sequencing errors. V, D and J gene segments were assigned by aligning CDR3 sequences to IMGT reference sequences. For a sequence to be retained, a match of at least six nucleotides was required to both a V gene segment and a J gene segment. Rearrangements were classified as productive when the CDR3 lacked stop codons and remained in frame with V and J, and all other rearrangements were classified as non-productive. Following IMGT convention, CDR3 was defined as the stretch from the second conserved V-encoded cysteine up to the conserved J-encoded phenylalanine. The earlier analysis of 500 to 600 of the donors excluded sequences that lacked an unambiguous match to a single V gene segment. In an earlier analysis of 500 to 750 of the donors, V segments were called functional above 56.7% productive rearrangements and were called segregating when the between-donor standard deviation exceeded 5%. A statistical classification framework was built to diagnose cytomegalovirus status from the catalog of TCR beta chain sequences. In a later analysis, TCR nucleotide sequences were compared against IMGT/GENE-DB human TR gene sequences so that V and J genes could be assigned. A later analysis assigned CDR3 sequences and most-parsimonious VDJ recombination scenarios with the TCRdist pipeline. A later analysis defined each TCR beta chain by its CDR3 amino acid sequence plus V-gene family, and excluded reads lacking a unique V-gene family. As a way to deal with suspected cross-contamination and a sequencing artifact, a later analysis dropped under 600 nucleotide sequences that were highly shared and had low generation probability. For each public chain, a later analysis derived a clonal expansion index from normalized ranks of inferred template counts within each repertoire. In a later analysis, generation probabilities were computed using a VDJ recombination model fitted to out-of-frame rearrangements, and the results were checked against IGoR. In a later analysis, TCR-TCR, TCR-HLA and TCR-CMV co-occurrence was scored with hypergeometric tests, and a repertoire-size bias correction was applied to TCR pairs. False discovery rates were estimated in a later analysis by permuting HLA or CMV assignments 20 times. In a later analysis, co-occurring TCRs were grouped using DBSCAN, with TCRdist sequence similarity added in when clustering inside HLA-allele-positive subsets. Repertoires with fewer than 30,000 or more than 120,000 public chains, plus five repertoires with anomalous nucleotide sharing, were excluded from co-occurrence clustering. The clones in this table, taken by TCRdb from immuneACCESS, are in-frame only. Not every clone is retained; where verified, under half of the shortfall comes from an unresolved V gene, and the cause of the rest is unknown. V and J calls and clone size are those listed in that table; D and trimming were worked out from the DNA. The sample table contains 130,000 to 150,000 clones; only one count was recorded for 72% of them. The leading ten clones occupy approximately 2% of the sample.

This chain joins TRBV4-2 to TRBJ2-5; 7 bases in the middle match TRBD2. This TCR derives from a man in his forties or fifties in good health and CMV-seronegative. Specimen: PBMCs. For the CDR3, the sequence is CASSQAESGLQETQYF. The DNA is TGTGCCAGCAGCCAAGCTGAGTCGGGACTACAAGAGACCCAGTACTTC.